This passage covers 8 T cell receptor beta chains from one sample sequenced in a study of OX40 agonist ivuxolimab in advanced cancers. TCRdb keeps only in-frame clones here, not all; method: immunoSEQ multiplex PCR. Among over 55,000 clones listed, about 90% were seen once. Here the sequenced sample was CD4+ or CD8+ T cells sorted from blood, taken in a trial of the OX40 agonist ivuxolimab. These receptors were obtained from an adult with an advanced solid tumor such as melanoma, head and neck, liver or kidney cancer.

The CDR3 reads CASSWGTATGELFF. CDR3 in DNA: TGTGCCAGCAGCTGGGGGACAGCCACCGGGGAGCTGTTTTTT. The rearrangement uses TRBV5-4 and TRBJ2-2, with 7 bases aligning to TRBD1. This CDR3 is built from 14 residues. Per the germline V gene, CDR1 is SGHNT and CDR2 is YYREEE (reference sequence). Trimming cost V 3 bases and J 4 bases; bases outside gene matches: 3.

On this clone itself: One end of the junction fails to match germline, which may point to a read error. The chain carries TRBV6-1 and TRBJ2-7; D perhaps matches TRBD2 (7 bases). The germline CDR1 and CDR2 sequences are MNHNS and SASEGT. This CDR3 comprises 14 residues. CDR3 amino acids: CASTEGGAAYEQYF. The CDR3 bases are TGTGCCAGCACTGAAGGGGGGGCAGCCTACGAGCAGTACTTC.

The chain combines TRBV6-5 with TRBJ2-1, with D unresolved. Per germline, CDR1 MNHEY and CDR2 SVGAGI. The CDR3 is made up of 15 amino acids. The V end was cut by 4 bases, the J end by 0 bases, with 10 bases between. CDR3 region: CASSLGYSSYNEQFF. The CDR3 DNA reads as TGTGCCAGCAGTTTGGGGTATAGCTCCTACAATGAGCAGTTCTTC.

This chain links TRBV7-2 with TRBJ2-7; D remains unclear. Trimming cost V 5 bases and J 0 bases, with 11 bases left between them. CDR1 is SGHTA and CDR2 is FQGNSA in the germline V gene. This CDR3 region has 14 residues. CDR3 residues: CASSHVGHSYEQYF. CDR3 sequence (DNA): TGTGCCAGCAGCCATGTGGGTCACTCCTACGAGCAGTACTTC.

CDR3 in DNA: TGTGCCAGCACCCTAAATTCCTACGAGCAGTACTTC. It codes for CASTLNSYEQYF. V gene TRBV7-9 combines with J gene TRBJ2-7; unclear D gene. The CDR3 runs to 12 residues. V was clipped by 7 bases and J by 1 base, with 8 bases between them. From germline, CDR1 is SEHNR and CDR2 FQNEAQ (reference sequence).

The V gene is TRBV6-4, the J gene TRBJ2-5; 7 nucleotides match TRBD1. The CDR3 totals 19 residues. Germline lookup yields CDR1 MRHNA and CDR2 SNTAGT. V lost 3 bases and J lost 2; bases outside the gene matches: 18. The CDR3 DNA is TGTGCCAGCAGTGAATGTTATATAGGTCTACAGGGGCCACAAGAGACCCAGTACTTC. Amino acid sequence: CASSECYIGLQGPQETQYF.

V is TRBV27 and J is TRBJ1-1; D is ambiguous. V lost 6 bases and J 4 bases, leaving 12 bases between the germline ends. Per the germline V gene, CDR1 is MNHEY and CDR2 is SMNVEV (reference sequence). CDR3 length: 13 residues. In DNA, the CDR3 is TGTGCCAGCAGGCATCAGGAGGGCACTGAAGCTTTCTTT. Translation: CASRHQEGTEAFF.

The rearrangement links TRBV2 to TRBJ2-7; no clear D. Looked up from germline, CDR1 is SNHLY and CDR2 is FYNNEI. The CDR3 consists of 15 residues. V shed 2 bases and J shed 2 bases, with 13 bases lying between them. CDR3: CASSESASIAYEQYF. The DNA of the CDR3 is TGTGCCAGCAGTGAATCGGCTAGTATAGCCTACGAGCAGTACTTC. Combining the CDR3 with reference TRBV2 and TRBJ2-7 gives the whole variable domain EPEVTQTPSHQVTQMGQEVILRCVPISNHLYFYWYRQILGQKVEFLVSFYNNEISEKSEIFDDQFSVERPDGSNFTLKIRSTKLEDSAMYFCASSESASIAYEQYFGPGTRLTVT.